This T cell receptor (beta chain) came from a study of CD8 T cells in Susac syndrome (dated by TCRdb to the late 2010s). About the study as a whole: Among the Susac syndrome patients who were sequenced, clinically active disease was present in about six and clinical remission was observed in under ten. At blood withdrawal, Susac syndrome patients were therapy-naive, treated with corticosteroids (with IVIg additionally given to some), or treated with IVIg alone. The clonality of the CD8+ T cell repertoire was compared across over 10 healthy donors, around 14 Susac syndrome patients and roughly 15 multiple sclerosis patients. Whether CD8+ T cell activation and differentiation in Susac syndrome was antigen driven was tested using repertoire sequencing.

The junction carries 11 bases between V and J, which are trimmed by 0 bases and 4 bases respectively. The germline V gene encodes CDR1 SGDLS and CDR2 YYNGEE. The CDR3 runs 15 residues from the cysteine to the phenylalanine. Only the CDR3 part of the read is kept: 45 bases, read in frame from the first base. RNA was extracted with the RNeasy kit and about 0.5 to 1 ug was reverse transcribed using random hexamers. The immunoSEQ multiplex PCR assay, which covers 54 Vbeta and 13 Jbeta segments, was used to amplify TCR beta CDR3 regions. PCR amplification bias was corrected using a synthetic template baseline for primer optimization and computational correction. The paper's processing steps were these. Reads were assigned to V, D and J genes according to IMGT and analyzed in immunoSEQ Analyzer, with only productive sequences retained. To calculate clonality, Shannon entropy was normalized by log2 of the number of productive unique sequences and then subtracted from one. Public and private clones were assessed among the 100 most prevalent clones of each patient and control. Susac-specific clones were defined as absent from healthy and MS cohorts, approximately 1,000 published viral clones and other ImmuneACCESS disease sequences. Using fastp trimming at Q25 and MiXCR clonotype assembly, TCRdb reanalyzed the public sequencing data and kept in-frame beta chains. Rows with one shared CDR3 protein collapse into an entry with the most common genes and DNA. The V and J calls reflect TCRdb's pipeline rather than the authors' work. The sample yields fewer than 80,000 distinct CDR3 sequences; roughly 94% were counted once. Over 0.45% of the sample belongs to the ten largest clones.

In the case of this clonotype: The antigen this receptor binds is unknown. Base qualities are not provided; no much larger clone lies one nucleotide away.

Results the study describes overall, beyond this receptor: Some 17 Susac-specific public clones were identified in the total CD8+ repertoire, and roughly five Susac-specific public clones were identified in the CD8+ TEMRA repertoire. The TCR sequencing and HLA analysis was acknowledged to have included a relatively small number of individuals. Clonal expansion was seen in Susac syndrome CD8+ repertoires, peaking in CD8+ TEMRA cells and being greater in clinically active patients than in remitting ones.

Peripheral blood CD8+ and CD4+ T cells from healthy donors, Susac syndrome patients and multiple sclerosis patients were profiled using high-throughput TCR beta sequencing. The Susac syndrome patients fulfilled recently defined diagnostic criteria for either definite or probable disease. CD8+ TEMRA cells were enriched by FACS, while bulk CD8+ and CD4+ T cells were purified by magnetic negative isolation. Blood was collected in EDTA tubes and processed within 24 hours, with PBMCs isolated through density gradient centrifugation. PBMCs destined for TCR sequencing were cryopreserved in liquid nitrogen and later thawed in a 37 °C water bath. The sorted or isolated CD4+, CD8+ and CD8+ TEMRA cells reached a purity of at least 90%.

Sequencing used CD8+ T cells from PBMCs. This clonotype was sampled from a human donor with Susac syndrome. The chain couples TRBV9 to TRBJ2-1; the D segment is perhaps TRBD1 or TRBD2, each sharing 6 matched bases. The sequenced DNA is TGTGCCAGCAGCGTAGATGGAGGGGGGTACAATGAGCAGTTCTTC. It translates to CASSVDGGGYNEQFF.